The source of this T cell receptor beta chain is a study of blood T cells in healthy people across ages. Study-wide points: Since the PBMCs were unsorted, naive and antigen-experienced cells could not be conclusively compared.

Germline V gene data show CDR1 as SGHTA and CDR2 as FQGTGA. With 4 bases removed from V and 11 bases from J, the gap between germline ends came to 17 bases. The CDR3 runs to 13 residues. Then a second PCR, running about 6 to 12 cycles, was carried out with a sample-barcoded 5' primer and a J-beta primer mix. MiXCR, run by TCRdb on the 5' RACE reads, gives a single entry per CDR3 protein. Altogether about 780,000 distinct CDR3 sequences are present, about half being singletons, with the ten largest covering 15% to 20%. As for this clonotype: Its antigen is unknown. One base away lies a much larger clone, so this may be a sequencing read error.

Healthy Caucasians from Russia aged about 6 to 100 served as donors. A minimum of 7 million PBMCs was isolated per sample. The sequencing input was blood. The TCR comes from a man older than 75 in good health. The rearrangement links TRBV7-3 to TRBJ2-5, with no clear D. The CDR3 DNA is TGTGCCAGCAGCTCCTCCCCAGAGCATGAGCAGTACTTC. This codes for CASSSSPEHEQYF.